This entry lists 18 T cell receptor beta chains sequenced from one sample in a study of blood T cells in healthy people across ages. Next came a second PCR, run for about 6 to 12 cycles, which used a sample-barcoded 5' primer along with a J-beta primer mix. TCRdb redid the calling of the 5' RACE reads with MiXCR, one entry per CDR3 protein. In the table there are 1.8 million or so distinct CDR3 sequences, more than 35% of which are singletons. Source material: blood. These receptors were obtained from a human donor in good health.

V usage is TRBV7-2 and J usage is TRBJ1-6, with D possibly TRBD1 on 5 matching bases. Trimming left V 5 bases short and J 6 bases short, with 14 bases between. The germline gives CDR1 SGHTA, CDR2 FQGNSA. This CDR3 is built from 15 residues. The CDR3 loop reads CASSPLRTTNSPLHF. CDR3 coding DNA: TGTGCCAGCAGCCCGCTCAGGACAACTAATTCACCCCTCCACTTT.

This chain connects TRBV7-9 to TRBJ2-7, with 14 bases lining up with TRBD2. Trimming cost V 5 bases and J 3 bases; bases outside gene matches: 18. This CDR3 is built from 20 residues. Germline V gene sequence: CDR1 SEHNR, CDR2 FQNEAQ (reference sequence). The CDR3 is CASSHKPLGLAGANNYEQYF. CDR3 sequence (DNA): TGTGCCAGCAGCCATAAACCACTGGGACTAGCGGGGGCCAACAACTACGAGCAGTACTTC.

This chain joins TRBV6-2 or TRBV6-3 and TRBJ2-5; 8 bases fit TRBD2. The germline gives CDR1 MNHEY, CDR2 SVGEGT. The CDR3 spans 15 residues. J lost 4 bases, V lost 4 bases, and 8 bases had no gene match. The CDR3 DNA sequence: TGTGCCAGCAGTTTTGTTAGCGGGGCTTTAGAGACCCAGTACTTC. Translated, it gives CASSFVSGALETQYF.

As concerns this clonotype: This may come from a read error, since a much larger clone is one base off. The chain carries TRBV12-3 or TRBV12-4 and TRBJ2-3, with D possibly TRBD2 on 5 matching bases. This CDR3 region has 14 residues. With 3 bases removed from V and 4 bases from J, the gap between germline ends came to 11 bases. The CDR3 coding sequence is TGTGCCAGCAGTTTTAGCGCCAGCGCAGATACGCAGTATTTT. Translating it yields CASSFSASADTQYF.

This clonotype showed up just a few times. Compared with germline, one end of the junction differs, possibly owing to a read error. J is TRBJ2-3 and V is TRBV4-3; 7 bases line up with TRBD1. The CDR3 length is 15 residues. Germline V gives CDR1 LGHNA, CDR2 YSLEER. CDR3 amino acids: CASSSTGRDTDTQYF. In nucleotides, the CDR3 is TGCGCCAGCAGCTCGACAGGGCGCGACACAGATACACAGTATTTT.

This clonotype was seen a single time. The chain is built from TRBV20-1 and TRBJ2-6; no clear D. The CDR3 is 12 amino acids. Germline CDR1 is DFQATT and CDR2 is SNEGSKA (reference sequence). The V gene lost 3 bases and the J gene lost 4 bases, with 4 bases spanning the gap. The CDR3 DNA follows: TGCAGTGCTAGGTGGGGGGCCAACGTCCTGACTTTC. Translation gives CSARWGANVLTF.

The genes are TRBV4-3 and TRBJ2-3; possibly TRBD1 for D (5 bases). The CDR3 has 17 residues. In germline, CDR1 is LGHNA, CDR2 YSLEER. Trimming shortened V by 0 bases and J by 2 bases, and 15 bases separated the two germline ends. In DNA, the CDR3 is TGCGCCAGCAGCCAAGATAAAGGGGCCTACAACACAGATACGCAGTATTTT. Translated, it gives CASSQDKGAYNTDTQYF.

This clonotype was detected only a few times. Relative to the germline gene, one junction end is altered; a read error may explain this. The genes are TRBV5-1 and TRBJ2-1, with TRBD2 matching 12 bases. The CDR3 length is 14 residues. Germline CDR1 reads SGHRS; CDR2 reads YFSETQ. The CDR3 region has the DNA TGTGCCAGCAGTTTGACTAGCGGGAGCAATGAGCAGTTCTTC. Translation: CASSLTSGSNEQFF.

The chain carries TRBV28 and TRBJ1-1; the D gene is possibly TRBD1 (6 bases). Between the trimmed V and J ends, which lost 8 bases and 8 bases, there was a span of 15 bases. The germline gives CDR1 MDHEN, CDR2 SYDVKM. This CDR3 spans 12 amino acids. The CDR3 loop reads CASLTRGKEAFF. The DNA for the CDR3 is TGTGCCAGCCTCACGAGGGGGAAAGAAGCTTTCTTT. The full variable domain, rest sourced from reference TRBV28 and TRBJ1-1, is DVKVTQSSRYLVKRTGEKVFLECVQDMDHENMFWYRQDPGLGLRLIYFSYDVKMKEKGDIPEGYSVSREKKERFSLILESASTNQTSMYLCASLTRGKEAFFGQGTRLTVV.

CDR3 sequence: CASSPRERGETQYF. The DNA for the CDR3 is TGTGCCAGCAGCCCCCGGGAAAGAGGGGAGACCCAGTACTTC. The chain links TRBV4-2 to TRBJ2-5, with D perhaps matching TRBD2 (5 bases). V gave up 4 bases and J gave up 5 bases, with 14 bases separating them. This CDR3 region has 14 residues. Germline V gives CDR1 LGHNA, CDR2 YNFKEQ.

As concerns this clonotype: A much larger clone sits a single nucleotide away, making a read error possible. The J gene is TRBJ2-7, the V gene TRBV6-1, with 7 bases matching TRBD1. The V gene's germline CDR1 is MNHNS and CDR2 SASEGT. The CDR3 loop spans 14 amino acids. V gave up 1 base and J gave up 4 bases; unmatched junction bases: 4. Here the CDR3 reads CASSEGGGAYEQYF. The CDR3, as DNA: TGTGCCAGCAGTGAAGGAGGGGGCGCGTACGAGCAGTACTTC.

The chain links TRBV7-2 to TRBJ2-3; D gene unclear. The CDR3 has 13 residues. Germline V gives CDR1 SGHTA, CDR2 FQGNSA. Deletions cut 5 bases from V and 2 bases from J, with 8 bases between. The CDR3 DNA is TGTGCCAGCAGCGGTTATAACACAGATACGCAGTATTTT. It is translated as CASSGYNTDTQYF.

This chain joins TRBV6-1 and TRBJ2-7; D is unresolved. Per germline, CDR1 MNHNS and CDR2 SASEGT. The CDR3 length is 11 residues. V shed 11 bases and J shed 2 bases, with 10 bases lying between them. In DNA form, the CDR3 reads TGTGCCTTAGGACCCACCTACGAGCAGTACTTC. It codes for CALGPTYEQYF.

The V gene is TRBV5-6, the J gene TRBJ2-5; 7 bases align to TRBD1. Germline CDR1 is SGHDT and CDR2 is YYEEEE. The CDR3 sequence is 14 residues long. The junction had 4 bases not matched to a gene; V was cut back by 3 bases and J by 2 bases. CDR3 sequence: CASSSGTEQETQYF. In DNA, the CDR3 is TGTGCCAGCAGCTCCGGGACAGAACAAGAGACCCAGTACTTC.

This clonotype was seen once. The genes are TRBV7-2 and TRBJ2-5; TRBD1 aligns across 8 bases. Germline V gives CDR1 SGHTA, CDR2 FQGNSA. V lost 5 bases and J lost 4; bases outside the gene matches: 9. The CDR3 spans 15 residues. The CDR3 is CASSLHSQGAETQYF. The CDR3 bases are TGTGCCAGCAGCCTCCACTCCCAGGGGGCAGAGACCCAGTACTTC.

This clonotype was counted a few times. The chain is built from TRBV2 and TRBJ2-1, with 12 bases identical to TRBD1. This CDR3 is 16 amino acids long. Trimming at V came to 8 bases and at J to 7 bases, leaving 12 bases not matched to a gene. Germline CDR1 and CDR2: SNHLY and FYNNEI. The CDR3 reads CASDGDRGQRSNEQFF. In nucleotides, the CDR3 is TGTGCCAGCGATGGGGACAGGGGGCAACGTAGTAATGAGCAGTTCTTC.

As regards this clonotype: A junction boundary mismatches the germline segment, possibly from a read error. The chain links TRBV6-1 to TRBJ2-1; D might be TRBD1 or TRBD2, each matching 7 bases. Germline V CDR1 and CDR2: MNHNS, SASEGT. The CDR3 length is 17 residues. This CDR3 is CASSEAQGGASGGERFF. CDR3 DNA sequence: TGTGCCAGCAGTGAAGCGCAGGGGGGGGCCTCAGGCGGTGAGCGGTTCTTC.

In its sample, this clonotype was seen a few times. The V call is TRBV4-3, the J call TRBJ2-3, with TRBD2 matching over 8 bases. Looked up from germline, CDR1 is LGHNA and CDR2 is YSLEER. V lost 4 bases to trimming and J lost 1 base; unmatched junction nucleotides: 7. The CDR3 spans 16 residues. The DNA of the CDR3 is TGCGCCAGCAGCCCGTCCCCGACTAGCGGCACAGATACGCAGTATTTT. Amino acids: CASSPSPTSGTDTQYF.